These 3 T cell receptor beta chains share one sample of origin, sequenced in a study of shared clonotypes between healthy human individuals (dated by TCRdb to about 2020). The library relied on the immunoSEQ multiplex PCR assay. Drawn from immuneACCESS, this table holds only the in-frame rearrangements with V and J called that TCRdb kept. Clones are partly lost; checked studies trace under half to an unresolved V gene and leave the rest unexplained. The sample table lists about 2.4 million clones, under 95% of them with a count of one. Jointly, the top ten make up about 0.34% of the sample. Sequencing used naive CD4+ T cells from PBMCs. This sample's cell subset or site label indicates: CD45RA+ positively selected. These receptors were obtained from a man aged 18 to 30 in good health. Some clones in this sample may be carry-over from other donors' samples.

The V and J genes are TRBV28 and TRBJ1-3; 9 nucleotides agree with TRBD1. V shed 10 bases and J 6 bases; nucleotides not matched to a gene: 7. The germline CDR1 and CDR2 sequences are MDHEN and SYDVKM. The CDR3 runs 13 residues. CDR3: CATRTGVTNTIYF. Written as DNA, the CDR3 is TGTGCCACCAGGACAGGGGTGACAAACACCATATATTTT.

The rearrangement joins TRBV19 to TRBJ2-1; D is unclear. This CDR3 is built from 13 residues. The germline V gene has CDR1 LNHDA and CDR2 SQIVND (reference sequence). V was trimmed by 6 bases and J by 2 bases, leaving 8 bases between them. The CDR3 here is CASRWGPYNEQFF. DNA of the CDR3: TGTGCCAGTAGATGGGGTCCCTACAATGAGCAGTTCTTC. The variable domain in full, completed from reference TRBV19 and TRBJ2-1, reads DGGITQSPKYLFRKEGQNVTLSCEQNLNHDAMYWYRQDPGQGLRLIYYSQIVNDFQKGDIAEGYSVSREKKESFPLTVTSAQKNPTAFYLCASRWGPYNEQFFGPGTRLTVL.

This clone was recorded once. J is TRBJ1-6 and V is TRBV9; a weak D match, TRBD1 (6 bases). V shed 0 bases and J shed 8 bases, with 9 bases lying between them. Per germline, CDR1 SGDLS and CDR2 YYNGEE. The CDR3 has 14 amino acids. CDR3 region: CASSVDREDSPLHF. In DNA form, the CDR3 reads TGTGCCAGCAGCGTAGACAGGGAAGATTCACCCCTCCACTTT. The full variable domain, rest sourced from reference TRBV9 and TRBJ1-6, is DSGVTQTPKHLITATGQRVTLRCSPRSGDLSVYWYQQSLDQGLQFLIQYYNGEERAKGNILERFSAQQFPDLHSELNLSSLELGDSALYFCASSVDREDSPLHFGNGTRLTVT.